This T cell receptor (beta chain) was retrieved from a study of T cell changes during pregnancy in multiple sclerosis. The V and J ends lost 1 base and 6 bases, in that order; junction bases with no gene match: 8. The CDR3 consists of 15 residues. Germline lookup yields CDR1 MNHNY and CDR2 SVGAGI (reference sequence). This table comes from immunoSEQ multiplex PCR, and its TCRdb copy is limited to in-frame clones, with some not included. The sample includes about 44,000 clones, around 92% of them seen just once. The sample was CD4+ T cells from peripheral blood mononuclear cells, taken in the third trimester of pregnancy. This receptor was taken from a female donor with multiple sclerosis, enrolled in a pregnancy study. This sequence joins TRBV6-6 and TRBJ1-2; 7 bases align to TRBD1. The DNA of the CDR3 is TGTGCCAGCAGTTACTTGGAGGGGGCGAGGGATGGCTACACCTTC. Its translation is CASSYLEGARDGYTF.